The clone carrying this T cell receptor (beta chain) was seen many times. The data were taken from a study of CD8+CD57+ T cells in acquired aplastic anemia. Whole-study context: Isolated CD4+ and CD8+ cells, once sorted, yielded DNA averaging around 3.1 ug.

All sequencing subjects had displayed CD8+CD57+ cell expansion on flow cytometry. Therapy had not been given to patients before blood sampling. CDR1 SGHTA and CDR2 FQGNSA come from the germline V gene. The CDR3 loop spans 14 amino acids. V lost 5 bases to trimming and J lost 4 bases, with 14 bases between them. Template material for TCR beta VDJ and CDR3 profiling consisted of genomic DNA. TCRdb independently ran MiXCR on the reads; one entry per CDR3 protein. The sample lists about 470,000 distinct CDR3 sequences; around 32% were seen once. The receptor was derived from a human donor with aplastic anemia. Sequenced: sorted CD4+, CD8+, or CD8+CD57+ T cells (not recorded which) from PBMCs. The chain is built from TRBV7-2 and TRBJ1-2; perhaps TRBD1 as D (6 bases). CDR3 protein: CASSAPGQPYGYTF. CDR3 bases: TGTGCCAGCAGCGCCCCGGGACAACCCTATGGCTACACCTTC. Drawing the rest from reference TRBV7-2 and TRBJ1-2, the complete variable domain is GAGVSQSPSNKVTEKGKDVELRCDPISGHTALYWYRQSLGQGLEFLIYFQGNSAPDKSGLPSDRFSAERTGGSVSTLTIQRTQQEDSAVYLCASSAPGQPYGYTFGSGTRLTVV.